This record looks at one T cell receptor beta chain sequence and its context. Its antigen is as yet unknown. The data were taken from a study of early T cells in non-severe SARS-CoV-2 infection. Across the study: It was bulk RNA from unsorted whole blood that was sequenced, and the chains were unpaired. Overall study findings and caveats: Anti-spike CD8 specificities were favored by VDJdb matching, whose results missed private and CD4 specificities.

Separate cDNA molecules each had unique molecular identifiers attached to them. TCRdb ran MiXCR on the 5' RACE reads and lists one entry per CDR3 protein. The table records approximately 40,000 distinct CDR3 sequences, 11% of them present only once. Germline V gives CDR1 SGHVS, CDR2 FNYEAQ. The CDR3 spans 13 residues. V gave up 3 bases and J gave up 5 bases, with 7 bases separating them. This chain uses TRBV7-6 with TRBJ1-4; D remains unclear. Source material: whole blood. This TCR was sampled from an adult who was a healthcare worker with PCR-confirmed SARS-CoV-2 infection or an uninfected control (not recorded which). CDR3 sequence reads: CASSFEENEKLFF. The CDR3 bases are TGTGCCAGCAGCTTCGAAGAAAATGAAAAACTGTTTTTT.